The 10 T cell receptor beta chains listed next were all sequenced from one sample in a study of low-dose radiotherapy and immunotherapy resistance in tumors. Primers targeting TRAV and TRBV primed first-strand cDNA, covering alpha and beta chains. The authors amplified TCRs for approximately 18 PCR cycles with a constant-region primer and a V-primer adapter. One entry per CDR3 protein results from TCRdb running MiXCR on the reads. The table includes 15,000 or so distinct CDR3 sequences, about half detected once. Receptor source: a human donor with advanced metastatic prostate, ovarian, gallbladder or colorectal cancer (not recorded which). This table probably holds off-target reads from a library built for another chain.

This chain links TRBV7-3 with TRBJ2-1, with TRBD2 matching over 11 bases. Unmatched junction bases numbered 11, after V lost 4 bases and J lost 12 bases. CDR1 and CDR2 from the germline V gene are SGHTA and FQGTGA. There are 15 residues in the CDR3. Written as DNA, the CDR3 is TGTGCCAGCAGCTCCGGGACTAGCGGTCTTGGAGGGCAGTTCTTC. Protein: CASSSGTSGLGGQFF.

The V and J genes are TRBV6-5 and TRBJ1-1; D gene ambiguous. Germline V gene data show CDR1 as MNHEY and CDR2 as SVGAGI. The CDR3 consists of 16 residues. Trimming pared 0 bases from V and 0 bases from J, leaving 11 bases between. The CDR3 region is CASSYSGGEMNTEAFF. In DNA form, the CDR3 reads TGTGCCAGCAGTTACTCAGGCGGAGAGATGAACACTGAAGCTTTCTTT.

V is TRBV20-1 and J is TRBJ2-1; the match to TRBD2 covers 10 bases. Germline CDR1 and CDR2: DFQATT and SNEGSKA (reference sequence). Trimming took 0 bases from V and 9 from J; bases not matched to a gene: 11. CDR3 length: 16 residues. The CDR3 here is CSARDWASGSGGEQFF. CDR3 coding DNA: TGCAGTGCTAGAGATTGGGCTAGCGGGAGTGGTGGTGAGCAGTTCTTC.

This clonotype was picked up a small number of times. The chain combines TRBV29-1 with TRBJ2-2, with TRBD1 identical over 8 bases. Germline V gene sequence: CDR1 SQVTM, CDR2 ANQGSEA. This CDR3 contains 14 residues. J gave up 4 bases and V 6 bases, and 7 bases lay outside the gene matches. CDR3: CSVKQGGSTGELFF. CDR3 in DNA: TGCAGCGTAAAACAGGGGGGAAGCACCGGGGAGCTGTTTTTT.

There are a few counts of this clonotype. CDR3 nucleotide sequence: TGTGCCAGCAGTACCCCCGGGACAGAAGTCCGCACAGATACGCAGTATTTT. Its translation is CASSTPGTEVRTDTQYF. The V and J genes are TRBV28 and TRBJ2-3; 7 bases map to TRBD1. Germline values: CDR1 MDHEN, CDR2 SYDVKM. V lost 5 bases to trimming and J lost 1 base; unmatched junction nucleotides: 12. CDR3 size: 17 residues.

The genes are TRBV4-1 and TRBJ2-3; D could derive from TRBD1 or TRBD2 (5 bases each). Germline CDR1 and CDR2: MGHRA and YSYEKL. Trimming shortened V by 6 bases and J by 4 bases, and 20 bases separated the two germline ends. The CDR3 has 16 residues. The CDR3 sequence: CASRGDGYNFPDTQYF. CDR3 coding DNA: TGCGCCAGCAGAGGGGACGGGTACAACTTCCCAGATACGCAGTATTTT.

The chain employs TRBV2 and TRBJ1-5; 7 bases are a match to TRBD1. From germline, CDR1 is SNHLY and CDR2 FYNNEI. V lost 7 bases to trimming and J lost 7 bases; unmatched junction nucleotides: 13. The CDR3 runs 15 residues. DNA of the CDR3: TGTGCCAGCAACTCTCAGCACCTAGGGGGCCAGCCCCAGCATTTT. Residues: CASNSQHLGGQPQHF.

The V and J genes are TRBV29-1 and TRBJ2-7, with TRBD2 identical over 7 bases. Per germline, CDR1 SQVTM and CDR2 ANQGSEA. This CDR3 has 12 amino acids. The J segment lost 5 bases and the V segment lost 1 base, leaving 2 bases of the junction unmatched. The CDR3 region has the DNA TGCAGCGTTGAAGGGGCGGGGGACGAGCAGTACTTC. It is translated as CSVEGAGDEQYF.

The sample holds a few counts of this clonotype. This chain joins TRBV12-3 or TRBV12-4 and TRBJ2-1; the match to TRBD2 covers 9 bases. The CDR3 is made up of 14 amino acids. V lost 2 bases and J lost 10; bases outside the gene matches: 6. The CDR3 loop reads CASSLLAGAGEQFF. For the CDR3, the DNA is TGTGCCAGCAGTTTATTAGCGGGGGCGGGGGAGCAGTTCTTC.

The chain combines TRBV10-2 with TRBJ2-5; tentatively, D is TRBD2 (5 bases). V lost 2 bases and J lost 7, with 11 bases in between. The CDR3 extends over 13 amino acids. Germline CDR1 WSHSY, CDR2 SAAADI. The CDR3 reads CASSEMRVWTQYF. The DNA of the CDR3 is TGCGCCAGCAGTGAGATGAGGGTATGGACCCAGTACTTC.